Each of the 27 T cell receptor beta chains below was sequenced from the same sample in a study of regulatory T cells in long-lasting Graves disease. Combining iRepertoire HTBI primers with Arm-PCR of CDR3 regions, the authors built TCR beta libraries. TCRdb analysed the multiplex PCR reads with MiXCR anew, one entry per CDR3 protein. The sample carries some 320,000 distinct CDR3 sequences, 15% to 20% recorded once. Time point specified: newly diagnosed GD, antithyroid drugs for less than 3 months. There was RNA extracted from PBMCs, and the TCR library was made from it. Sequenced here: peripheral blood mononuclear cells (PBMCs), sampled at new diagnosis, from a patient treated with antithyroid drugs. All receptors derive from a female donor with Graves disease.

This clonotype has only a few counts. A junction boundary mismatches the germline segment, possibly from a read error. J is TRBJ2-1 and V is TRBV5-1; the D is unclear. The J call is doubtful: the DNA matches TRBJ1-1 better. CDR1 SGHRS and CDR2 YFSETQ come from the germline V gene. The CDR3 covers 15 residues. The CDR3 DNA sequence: TGCGCCAGCAGCCCCGAACAAAGCGCGCGGACTGGAGCTTTCTTT. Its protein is CASSPEQSARTGAFF.

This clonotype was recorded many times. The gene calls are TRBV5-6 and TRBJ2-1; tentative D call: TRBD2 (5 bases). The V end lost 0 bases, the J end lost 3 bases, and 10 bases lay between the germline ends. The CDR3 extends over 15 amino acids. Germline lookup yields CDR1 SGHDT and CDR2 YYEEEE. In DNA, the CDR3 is TGTGCCAGCAGCTTGGCGGGAATCTTCTACAATGAGCAGTTCTTC. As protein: CASSLAGIFYNEQFF.

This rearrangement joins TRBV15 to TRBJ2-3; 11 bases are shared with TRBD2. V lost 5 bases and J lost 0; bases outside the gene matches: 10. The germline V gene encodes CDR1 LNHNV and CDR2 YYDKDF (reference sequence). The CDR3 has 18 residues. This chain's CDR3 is CATSDSSGREASTDTQYF. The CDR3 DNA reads TGTGCCACCAGCGACAGTAGCGGGAGGGAAGCTAGCACAGATACGCAGTATTTT.

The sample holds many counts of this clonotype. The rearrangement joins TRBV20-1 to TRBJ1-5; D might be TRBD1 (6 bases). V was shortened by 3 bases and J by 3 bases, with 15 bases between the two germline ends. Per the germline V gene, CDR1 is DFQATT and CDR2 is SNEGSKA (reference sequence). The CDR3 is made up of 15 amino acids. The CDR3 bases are TGCAGTGCTAGTGGTGACAGGACTCTCAATCAGCCCCAGCATTTT. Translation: CSASGDRTLNQPQHF.

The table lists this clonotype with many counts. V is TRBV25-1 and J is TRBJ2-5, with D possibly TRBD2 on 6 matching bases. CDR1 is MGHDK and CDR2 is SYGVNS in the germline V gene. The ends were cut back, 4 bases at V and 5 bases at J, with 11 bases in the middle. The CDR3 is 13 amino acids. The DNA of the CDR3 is TGTGCCAGCAGTGGTCTTGGGAGGGAGACCCAGTACTTC. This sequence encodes CASSGLGRETQYF.

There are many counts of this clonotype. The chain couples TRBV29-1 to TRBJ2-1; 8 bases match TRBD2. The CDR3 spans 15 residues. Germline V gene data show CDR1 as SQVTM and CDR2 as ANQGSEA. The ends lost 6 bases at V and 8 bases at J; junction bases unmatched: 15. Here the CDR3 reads CSVTKSGSGAYEQFF. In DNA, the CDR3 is TGCAGCGTAACGAAGAGCGGGAGTGGGGCGTATGAGCAGTTCTTC.

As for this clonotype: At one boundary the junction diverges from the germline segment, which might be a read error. The DNA of the CDR3 is TGTGCCAGCAACCAAGAAGGACTAGCAGGCACAGATACGCAGTATTTT. Translating it yields CASNQEGLAGTDTQYF. The chain has TRBV4-2 and TRBJ2-3; 8 bases are shared with TRBD2. Germline CDR1 reads LGHNA; CDR2 reads YNFKEQ. There are 16 residues in the CDR3.

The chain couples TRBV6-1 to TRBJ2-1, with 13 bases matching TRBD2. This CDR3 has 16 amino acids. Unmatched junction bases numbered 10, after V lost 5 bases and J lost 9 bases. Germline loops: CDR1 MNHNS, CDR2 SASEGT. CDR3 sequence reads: CASSRTSGRVGSEQFF. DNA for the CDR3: TGTGCCAGCAGTCGTACTAGCGGGAGGGTCGGCAGTGAGCAGTTCTTC.

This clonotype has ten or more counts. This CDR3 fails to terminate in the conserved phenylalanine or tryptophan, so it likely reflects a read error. The CDR3 sequence: CASSPGVPGEQFL. The CDR3, as DNA: TGTGCCAGCAGTCCTGGGGTCCCGGGGGAGCAGTTCCTC. The V call is TRBV12-3 or TRBV12-4, the J call TRBJ2-1; D might be TRBD2 (5 bases). V was pared by 5 bases and J by 10 bases, with 15 bases between. The CDR3 extends over 13 amino acids.

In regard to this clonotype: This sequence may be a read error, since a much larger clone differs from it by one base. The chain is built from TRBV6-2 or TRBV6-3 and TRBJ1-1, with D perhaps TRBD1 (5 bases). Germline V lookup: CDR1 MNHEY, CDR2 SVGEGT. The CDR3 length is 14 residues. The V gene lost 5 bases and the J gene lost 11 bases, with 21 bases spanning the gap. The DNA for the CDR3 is TGTGCCAGCAGTGATGGGGGGGAAGGGATCAGGGCTTTCTTT. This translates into CASSDGGEGIRAFF.

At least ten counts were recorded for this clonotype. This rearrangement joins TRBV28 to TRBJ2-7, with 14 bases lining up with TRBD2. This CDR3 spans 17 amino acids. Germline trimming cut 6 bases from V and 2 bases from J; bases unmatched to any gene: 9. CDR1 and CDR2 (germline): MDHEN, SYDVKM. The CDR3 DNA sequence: TGTGCCAGCAGGGGACCGGGACTAGCGGGGGAGCCCTACGAGCAGTACTTC. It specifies CASRGPGLAGEPYEQYF.

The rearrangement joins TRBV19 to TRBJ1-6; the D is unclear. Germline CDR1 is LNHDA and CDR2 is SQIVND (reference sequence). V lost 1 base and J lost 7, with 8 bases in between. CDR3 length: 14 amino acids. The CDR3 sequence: CASSIGSGNSPLHF. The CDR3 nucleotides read TGTGCCAGTAGTATAGGGAGTGGGAATTCACCCCTCCACTTT. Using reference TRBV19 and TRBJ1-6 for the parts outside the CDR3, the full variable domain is DGGITQSPKYLFRKEGQNVTLSCEQNLNHDAMYWYRQDPGQGLRLIYYSQIVNDFQKGDIAEGYSVSREKKESFPLTVTSAQKNPTAFYLCASSIGSGNSPLHFGNGTRLTVT.

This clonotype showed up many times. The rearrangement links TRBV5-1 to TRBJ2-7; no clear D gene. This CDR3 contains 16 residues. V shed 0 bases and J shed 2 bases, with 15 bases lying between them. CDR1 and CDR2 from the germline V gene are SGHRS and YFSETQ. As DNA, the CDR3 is TGCGCCAGCAGCTTGGCCCGAGACGCTTGGGCCTACGAGCAGTACTTC. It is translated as CASSLARDAWAYEQYF.

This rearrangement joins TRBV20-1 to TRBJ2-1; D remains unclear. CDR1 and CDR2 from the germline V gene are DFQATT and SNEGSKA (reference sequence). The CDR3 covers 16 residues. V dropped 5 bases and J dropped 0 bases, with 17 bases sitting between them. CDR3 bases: TGCAGTGCTTCCTCAAGCTGGGCATTCTCCTACAATGAGCAGTTCTTC. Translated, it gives CSASSSWAFSYNEQFF.

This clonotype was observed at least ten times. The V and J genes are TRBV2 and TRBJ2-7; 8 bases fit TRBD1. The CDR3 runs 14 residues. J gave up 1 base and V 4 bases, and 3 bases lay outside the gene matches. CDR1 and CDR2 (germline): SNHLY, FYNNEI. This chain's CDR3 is CASSVGTGSYEQYF. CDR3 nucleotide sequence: TGTGCCAGCAGTGTCGGGACAGGATCCTACGAGCAGTACTTC.

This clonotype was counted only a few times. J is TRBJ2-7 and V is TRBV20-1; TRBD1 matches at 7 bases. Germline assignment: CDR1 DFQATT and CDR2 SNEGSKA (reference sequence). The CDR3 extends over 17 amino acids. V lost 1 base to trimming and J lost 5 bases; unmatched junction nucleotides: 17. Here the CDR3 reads CSARVGGTGTDPNEQYF. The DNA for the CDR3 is TGCAGTGCTAGAGTGGGTGGGACCGGGACAGATCCTAACGAGCAGTACTTC.

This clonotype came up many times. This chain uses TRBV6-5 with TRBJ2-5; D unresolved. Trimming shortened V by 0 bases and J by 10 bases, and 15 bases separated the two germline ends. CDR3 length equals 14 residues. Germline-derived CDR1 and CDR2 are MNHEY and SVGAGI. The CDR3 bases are TGTGCCAGCAGTTACTCTGGGCAGCACTTGGACCAGTACTTC. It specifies CASSYSGQHLDQYF.

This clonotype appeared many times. This CDR3 reads CASSSAQGAIETQYF. The CDR3 DNA reads TGTGCCAGCAGTTCCGCACAGGGGGCGATTGAGACCCAGTACTTC. This chain joins TRBV27 and TRBJ2-5; 9 bases agree with TRBD1. The CDR3 runs to 15 residues. Trimming took 4 bases from V and 5 from J; bases not matched to a gene: 8. Germline V gene data show CDR1 as MNHEY and CDR2 as SMNVEV (reference sequence).

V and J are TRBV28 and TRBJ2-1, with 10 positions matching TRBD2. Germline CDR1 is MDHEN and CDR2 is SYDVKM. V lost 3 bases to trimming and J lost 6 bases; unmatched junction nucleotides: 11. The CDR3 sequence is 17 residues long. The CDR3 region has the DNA TGTGCCAGCAGTTTGCCTATAGCGGGAGGAGGGGGCAATGAGCAGTTCTTC. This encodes CASSLPIAGGGGNEQFF.

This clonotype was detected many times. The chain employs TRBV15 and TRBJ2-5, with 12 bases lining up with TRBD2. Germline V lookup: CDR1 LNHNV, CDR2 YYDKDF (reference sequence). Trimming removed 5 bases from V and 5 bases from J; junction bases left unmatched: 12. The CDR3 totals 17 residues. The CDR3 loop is CATSSETSGRGGETQYF. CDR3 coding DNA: TGTGCCACCAGCTCAGAGACTAGCGGGAGAGGGGGGGAGACCCAGTACTTC. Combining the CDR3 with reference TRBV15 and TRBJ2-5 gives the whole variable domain DAMVIQNPRYQVTQFGKPVTLSCSQTLNHNVMYWYQQKSSQAPKLLFHYYDKDFNNEADTPDNFQSRRPNTSFCFLDIRSPGLGDTAMYLCATSSETSGRGGETQYFGPGTRLLVL.

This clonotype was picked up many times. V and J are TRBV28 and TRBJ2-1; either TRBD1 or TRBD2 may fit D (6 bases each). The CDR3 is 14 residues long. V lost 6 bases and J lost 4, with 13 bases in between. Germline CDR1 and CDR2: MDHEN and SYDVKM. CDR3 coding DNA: TGTGCCAGCAGGGGAGGTGACAGGTACAATGAGCAGTTCTTC. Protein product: CASRGGDRYNEQFF.

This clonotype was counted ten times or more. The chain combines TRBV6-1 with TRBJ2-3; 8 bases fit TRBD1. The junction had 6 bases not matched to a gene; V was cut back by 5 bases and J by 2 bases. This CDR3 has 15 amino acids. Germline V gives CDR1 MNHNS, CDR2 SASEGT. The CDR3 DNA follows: TGTGCCAGCAGTCTTCGGACAGGGATCACAGATACGCAGTATTTT. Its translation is CASSLRTGITDTQYF.

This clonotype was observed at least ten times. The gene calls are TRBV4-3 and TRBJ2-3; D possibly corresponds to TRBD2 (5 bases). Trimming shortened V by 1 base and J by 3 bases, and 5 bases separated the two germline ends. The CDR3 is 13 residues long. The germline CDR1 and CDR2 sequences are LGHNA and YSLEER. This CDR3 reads CASSQGETDTQYF. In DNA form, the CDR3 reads TGCGCCAGCAGCCAAGGGGAGACAGATACGCAGTATTTT.

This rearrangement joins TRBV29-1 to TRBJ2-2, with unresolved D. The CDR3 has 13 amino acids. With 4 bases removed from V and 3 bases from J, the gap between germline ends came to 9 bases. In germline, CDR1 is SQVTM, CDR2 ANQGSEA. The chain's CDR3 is CSVGQGDTGELFF. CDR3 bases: TGCAGCGTTGGCCAAGGTGACACCGGGGAGCTGTTTTTT.

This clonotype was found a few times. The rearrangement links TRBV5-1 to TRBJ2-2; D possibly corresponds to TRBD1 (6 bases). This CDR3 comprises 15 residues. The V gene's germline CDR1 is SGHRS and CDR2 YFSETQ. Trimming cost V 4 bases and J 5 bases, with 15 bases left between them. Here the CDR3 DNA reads TGCGCCAGCAGCGCCTACTCCCAGGGGACCGGGGAGCTGTTTTTT. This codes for CASSAYSQGTGELFF.

The CDR3 sequence: CASSLQGLRYNEQFF. The DNA for the CDR3 is TGCGCCAGCAGCTTGCAGGGGTTAAGGTACAATGAGCAGTTCTTC. The genes are TRBV5-1 and TRBJ2-1, with D maybe TRBD1 (6 bases). This CDR3 contains 15 residues. Trimming stripped 1 base from V and 4 bases from J, with 12 bases between. In germline, CDR1 is SGHRS, CDR2 YFSETQ. Full variable domain (outside the CDR3, taken from reference TRBV5-1 and TRBJ2-1): KAGVTQTPRYLIKTRGQQVTLSCSPISGHRSVSWYQQTPGQGLQFLFEYFSETQRNKGNFPGRFSGRQFSNSRSEMNVSTLELGDSALYLCASSLQGLRYNEQFFGPGTRLTVL.

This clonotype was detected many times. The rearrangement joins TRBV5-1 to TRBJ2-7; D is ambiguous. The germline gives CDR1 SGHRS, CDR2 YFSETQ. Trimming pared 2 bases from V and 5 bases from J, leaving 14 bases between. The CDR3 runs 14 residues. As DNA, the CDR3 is TGCGCCAGCAGCTTCACCGGGCTCCCCGACGAGCAGTACTTC. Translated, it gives CASSFTGLPDEQYF.